This T cell receptor (beta chain) emerged from a study of OX40 agonist ivuxolimab in advanced cancers. The wider study: The patients' treatment was ivuxolimab, an agonistic anti-OX40 (CD134) antibody. The study reported partial responses in three patients: one hepatocellular carcinoma, two cutaneous melanoma.

The J segment lost 0 bases and the V segment lost 3 bases, leaving 9 bases of the junction unmatched. The germline gives CDR1 SGDLS, CDR2 YYNGEE. This CDR3 is built from 17 residues. Method: immunoSEQ multiplex PCR; TCRdb's copy keeps in-frame clones and lacks some. Of approximately 65,000 clones in the sample, more than 90% are singletons; the top ten hold roughly 0.6%. The sample in question was CD4+ or CD8+ T cells sorted from blood, obtained in a trial of the OX40 agonist ivuxolimab. V gene TRBV9 combines with J gene TRBJ2-5, with 9 bases aligning to TRBD2. The source is an adult with an advanced solid tumor such as melanoma, head and neck, liver or kidney cancer. CDR3 DNA: TGTGCCAGCAGCGCTCTCCCCCTAGCGGGGTACCAAGAGACCCAGTACTTC. It yields the protein CASSALPLAGYQETQYF.